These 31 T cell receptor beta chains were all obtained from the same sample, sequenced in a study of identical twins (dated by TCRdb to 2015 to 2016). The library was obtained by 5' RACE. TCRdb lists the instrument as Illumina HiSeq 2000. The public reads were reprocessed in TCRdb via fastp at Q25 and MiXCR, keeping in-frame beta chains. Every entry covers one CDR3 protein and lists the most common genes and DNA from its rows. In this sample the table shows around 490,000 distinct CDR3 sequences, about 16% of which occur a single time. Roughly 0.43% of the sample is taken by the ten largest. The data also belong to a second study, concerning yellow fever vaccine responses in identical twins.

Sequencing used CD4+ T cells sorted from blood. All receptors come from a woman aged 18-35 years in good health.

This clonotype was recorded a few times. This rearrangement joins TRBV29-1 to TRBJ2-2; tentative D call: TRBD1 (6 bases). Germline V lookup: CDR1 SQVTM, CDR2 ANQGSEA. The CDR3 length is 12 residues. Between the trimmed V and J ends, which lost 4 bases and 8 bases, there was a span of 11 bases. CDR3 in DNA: TGCAGCGTTGGAACAGGGTTAGGGGAGCTGTTTTTT. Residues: CSVGTGLGELFF.

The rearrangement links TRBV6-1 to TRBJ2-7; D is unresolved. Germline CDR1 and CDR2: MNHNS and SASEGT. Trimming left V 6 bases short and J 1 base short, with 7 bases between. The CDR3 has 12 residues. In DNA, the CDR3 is TGTGCCAGCAGCGGCGCGTCCTACGAGCAGTACGTC. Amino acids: CASSGASYEQYV.

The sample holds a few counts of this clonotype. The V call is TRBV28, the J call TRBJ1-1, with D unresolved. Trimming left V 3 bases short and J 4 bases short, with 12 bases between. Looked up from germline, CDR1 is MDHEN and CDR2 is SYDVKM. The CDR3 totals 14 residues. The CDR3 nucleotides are TGTGCCAGCAGTTTTGGGGAGGTCGGCACTGAAGCTTTCTTT. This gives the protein CASSFGEVGTEAFF. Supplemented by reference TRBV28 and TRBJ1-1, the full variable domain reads DVKVTQSSRYLVKRTGEKVFLECVQDMDHENMFWYRQDPGLGLRLIYFSYDVKMKEKGDIPEGYSVSREKKERFSLILESASTNQTSMYLCASSFGEVGTEAFFGQGTRLTVV.

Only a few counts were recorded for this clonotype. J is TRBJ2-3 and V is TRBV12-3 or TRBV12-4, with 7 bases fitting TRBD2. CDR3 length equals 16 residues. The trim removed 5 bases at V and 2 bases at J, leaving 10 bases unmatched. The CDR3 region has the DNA TGTGCCAGCAGTCTGGGGACTACCTCGCTCACAGATACGCAGTATTTT. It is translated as CASSLGTTSLTDTQYF.

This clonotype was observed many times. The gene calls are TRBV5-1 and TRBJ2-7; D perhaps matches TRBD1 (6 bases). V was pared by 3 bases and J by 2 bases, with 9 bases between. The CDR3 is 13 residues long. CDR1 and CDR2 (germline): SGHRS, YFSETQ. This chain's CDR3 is CASSSRDTYEQYF. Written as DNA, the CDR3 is TGCGCCAGCAGCTCCCGGGACACCTACGAGCAGTACTTC.

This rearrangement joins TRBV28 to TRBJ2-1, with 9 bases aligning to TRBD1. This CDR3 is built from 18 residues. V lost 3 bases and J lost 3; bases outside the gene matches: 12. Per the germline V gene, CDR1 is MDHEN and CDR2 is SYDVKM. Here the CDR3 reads CASSFRALGQGIYNEQFF. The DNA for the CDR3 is TGTGCCAGCAGTTTTAGGGCGTTGGGACAGGGTATCTACAATGAGCAGTTCTTC.

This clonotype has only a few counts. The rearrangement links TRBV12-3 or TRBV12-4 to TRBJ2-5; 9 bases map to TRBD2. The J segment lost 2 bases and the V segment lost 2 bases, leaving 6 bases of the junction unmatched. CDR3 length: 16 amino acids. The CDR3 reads CASSLRWLAGQETQYF. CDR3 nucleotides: TGTGCCAGCAGTTTAAGGTGGCTAGCGGGACAAGAGACCCAGTACTTC.

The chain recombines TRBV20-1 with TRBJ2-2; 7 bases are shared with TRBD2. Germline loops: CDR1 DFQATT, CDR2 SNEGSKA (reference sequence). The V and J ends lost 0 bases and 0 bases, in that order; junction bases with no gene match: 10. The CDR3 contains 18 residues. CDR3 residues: CSARDWSAGVPNTGELFF. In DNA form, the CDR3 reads TGCAGTGCTAGAGATTGGTCGGCGGGAGTCCCGAACACCGGGGAGCTGTTTTTT.

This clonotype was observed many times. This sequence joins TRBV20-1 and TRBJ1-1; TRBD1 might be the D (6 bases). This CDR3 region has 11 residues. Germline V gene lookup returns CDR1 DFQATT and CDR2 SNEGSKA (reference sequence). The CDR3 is CIRGENTEAFF. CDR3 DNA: TGCATTAGGGGGGAGAACACTGAAGCTTTCTTT.

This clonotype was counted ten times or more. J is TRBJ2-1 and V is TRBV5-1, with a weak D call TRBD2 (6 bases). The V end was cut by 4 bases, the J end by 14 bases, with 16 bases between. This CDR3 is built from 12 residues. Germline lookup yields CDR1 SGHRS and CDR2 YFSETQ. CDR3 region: CASSQAGQEKFF. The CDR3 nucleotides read TGCGCCAGCAGCCAGGCGGGGCAGGAGAAGTTCTTC.

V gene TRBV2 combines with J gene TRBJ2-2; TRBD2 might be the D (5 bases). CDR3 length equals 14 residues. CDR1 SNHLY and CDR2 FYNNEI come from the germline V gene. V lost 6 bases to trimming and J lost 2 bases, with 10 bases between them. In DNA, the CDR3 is TGTGCCAGCAGAGTAGCGTTTAACACCGGGGAGCTGTTTTTT. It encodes CASRVAFNTGELFF.

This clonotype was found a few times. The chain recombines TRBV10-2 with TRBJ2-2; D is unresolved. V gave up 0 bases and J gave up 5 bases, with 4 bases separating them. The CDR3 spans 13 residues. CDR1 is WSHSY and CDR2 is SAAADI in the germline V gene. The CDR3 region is CASSESRTGELFF. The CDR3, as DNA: TGCGCCAGCAGTGAGTCGCGTACCGGGGAGCTGTTTTTT.

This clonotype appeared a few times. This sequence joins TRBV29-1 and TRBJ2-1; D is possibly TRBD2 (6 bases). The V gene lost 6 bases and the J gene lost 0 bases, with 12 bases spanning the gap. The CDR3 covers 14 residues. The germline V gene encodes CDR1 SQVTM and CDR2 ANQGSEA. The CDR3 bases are TGCAGCGTCAGCTCCGGGAGCTCCTACAATGAGCAGTTCTTC. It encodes CSVSSGSSYNEQFF.

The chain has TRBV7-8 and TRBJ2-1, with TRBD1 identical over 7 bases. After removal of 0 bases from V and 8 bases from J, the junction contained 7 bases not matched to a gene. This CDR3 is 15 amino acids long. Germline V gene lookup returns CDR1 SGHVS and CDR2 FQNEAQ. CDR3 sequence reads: CASSLAPTGNYEQFF. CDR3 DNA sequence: TGTGCCAGCAGCTTAGCACCGACAGGGAACTATGAGCAGTTCTTC. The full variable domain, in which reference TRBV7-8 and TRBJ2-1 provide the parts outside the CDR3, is GAGVSQSPRYKVAKRGQDVALRCDPISGHVSLFWYQQALGQGPEFLTYFQNEAQLDKSGLPSDRFFAERPEGSVSTLKIQRTQQEDSAVYLCASSLAPTGNYEQFFGPGTRLTVL.

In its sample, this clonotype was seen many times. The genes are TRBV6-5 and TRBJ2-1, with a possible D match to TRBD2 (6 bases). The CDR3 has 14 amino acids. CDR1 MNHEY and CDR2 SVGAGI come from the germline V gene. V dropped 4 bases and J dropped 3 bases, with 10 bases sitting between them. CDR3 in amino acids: CASSSGLFYNEQFF. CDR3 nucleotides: TGTGCCAGCAGTTCAGGACTATTCTACAATGAGCAGTTCTTC.

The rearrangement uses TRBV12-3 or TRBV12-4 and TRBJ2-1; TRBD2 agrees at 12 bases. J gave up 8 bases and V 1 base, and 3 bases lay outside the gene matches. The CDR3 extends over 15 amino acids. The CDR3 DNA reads TGTGCCAGCAGTTTAGGCGCTAGCGGGGGGGATGAGCAGTTCTTC. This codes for CASSLGASGGDEQFF.

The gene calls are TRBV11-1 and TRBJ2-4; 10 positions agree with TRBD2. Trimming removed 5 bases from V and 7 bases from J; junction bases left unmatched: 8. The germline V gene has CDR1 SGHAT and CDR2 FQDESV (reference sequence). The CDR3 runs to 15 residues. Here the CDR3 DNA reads TGTGCCAGCAGCCTAGGACTAGCGGTTGGGAACATTCAGTACTTC. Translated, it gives CASSLGLAVGNIQYF.

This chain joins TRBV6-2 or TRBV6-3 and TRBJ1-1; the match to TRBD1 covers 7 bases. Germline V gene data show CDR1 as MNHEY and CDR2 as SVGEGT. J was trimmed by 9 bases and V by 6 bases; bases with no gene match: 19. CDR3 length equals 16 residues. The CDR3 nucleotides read TGTGCCAGCAGCCCCACTATGAACAGGGGCCGGATTAAAGCTTTCTTT. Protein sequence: CASSPTMNRGRIKAFF.

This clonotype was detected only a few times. CDR3 residues: CASSHTGDEQYF. The CDR3 DNA sequence: TGTGCCAGCAGCCACACAGGGGACGAGCAGTACTTC. This chain links TRBV28 with TRBJ2-7; 7 nucleotides match TRBD1. The CDR3 loop spans 12 amino acids. The germline gives CDR1 MDHEN, CDR2 SYDVKM. Trimming cost V 6 bases and J 5 bases; bases outside gene matches: 4.

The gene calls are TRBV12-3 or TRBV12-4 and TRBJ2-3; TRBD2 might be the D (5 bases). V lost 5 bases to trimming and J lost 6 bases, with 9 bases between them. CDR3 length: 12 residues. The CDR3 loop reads CASSASLDTQYF. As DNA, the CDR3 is TGTGCCAGCAGTGCTAGCCTGGATACGCAGTATTTT.

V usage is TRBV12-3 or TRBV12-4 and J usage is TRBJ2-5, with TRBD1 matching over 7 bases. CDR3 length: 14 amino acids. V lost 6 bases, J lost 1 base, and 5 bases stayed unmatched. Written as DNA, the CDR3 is TGTGCCAGCAGCACGGACAGGTCCCAAGAGACCCAGTACTTC. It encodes CASSTDRSQETQYF.

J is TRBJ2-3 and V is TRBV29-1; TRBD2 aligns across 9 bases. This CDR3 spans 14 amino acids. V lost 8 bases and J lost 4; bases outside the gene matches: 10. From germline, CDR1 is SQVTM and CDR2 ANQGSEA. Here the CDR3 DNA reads TGCAGCATCCTTGGCGGGAGGGGTGCAGATACGCAGTATTTT. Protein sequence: CSILGGRGADTQYF.

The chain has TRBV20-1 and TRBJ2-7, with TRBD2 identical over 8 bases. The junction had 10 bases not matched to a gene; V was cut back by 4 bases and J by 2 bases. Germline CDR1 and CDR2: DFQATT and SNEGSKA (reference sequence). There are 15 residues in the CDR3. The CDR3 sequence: CSAKPGGGGTYEQYF. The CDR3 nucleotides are TGCAGTGCTAAGCCCGGGGGGGGTGGAACCTACGAGCAGTACTTC.

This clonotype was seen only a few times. The DNA of the CDR3 is TGCAGTGCTAGCACCTCGACCGGGCTCCCCTTAAGCGAGCAGTACGTC. Amino acid sequence: CSASTSTGLPLSEQYV. This rearrangement joins TRBV20-1 to TRBJ2-7; D gene unclear. The V end lost 3 bases, the J end lost 6 bases, and 24 bases lay between the germline ends. The germline V gene encodes CDR1 DFQATT and CDR2 SNEGSKA (reference sequence). The CDR3 contains 16 residues.

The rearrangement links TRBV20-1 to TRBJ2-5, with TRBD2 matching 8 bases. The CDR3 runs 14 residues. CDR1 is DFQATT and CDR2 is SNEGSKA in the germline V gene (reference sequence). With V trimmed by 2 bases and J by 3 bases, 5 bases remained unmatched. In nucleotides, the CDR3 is TGCAGTGCTAGACTTAGCGGGATAAAAGAGACCCAGTACTTC. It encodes CSARLSGIKETQYF.

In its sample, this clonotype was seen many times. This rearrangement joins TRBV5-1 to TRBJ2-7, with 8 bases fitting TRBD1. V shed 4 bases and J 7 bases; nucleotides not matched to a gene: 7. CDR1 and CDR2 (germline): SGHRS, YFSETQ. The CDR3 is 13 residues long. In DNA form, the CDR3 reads TGCGCCAGCAGCCTCGGACAGGGAGAAGAGCAGTACGTC. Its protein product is CASSLGQGEEQYV.

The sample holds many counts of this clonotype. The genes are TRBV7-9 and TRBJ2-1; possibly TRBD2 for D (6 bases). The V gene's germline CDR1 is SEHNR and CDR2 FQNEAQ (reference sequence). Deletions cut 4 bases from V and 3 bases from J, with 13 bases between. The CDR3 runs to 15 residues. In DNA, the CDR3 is TGTGCCAGCAGCTCCCTAGCGAACCGCTACAATGAGCAGTTCTTC. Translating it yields CASSSLANRYNEQFF.

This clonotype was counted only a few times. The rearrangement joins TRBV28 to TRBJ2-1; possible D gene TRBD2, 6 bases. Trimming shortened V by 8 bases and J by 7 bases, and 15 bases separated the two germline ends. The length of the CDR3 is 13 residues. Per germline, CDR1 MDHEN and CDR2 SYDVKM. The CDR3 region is CASGRPGGNEQFF. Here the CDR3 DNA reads TGTGCCAGCGGACGACCCGGGGGAAATGAGCAGTTCTTC.

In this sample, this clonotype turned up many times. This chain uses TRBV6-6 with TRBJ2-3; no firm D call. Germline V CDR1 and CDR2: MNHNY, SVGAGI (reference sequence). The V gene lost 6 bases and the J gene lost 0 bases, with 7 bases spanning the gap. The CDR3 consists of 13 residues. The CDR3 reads CASSRASTDTQYF. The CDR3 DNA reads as TGTGCCAGCAGCCGTGCTAGCACAGATACGCAGTATTTT.

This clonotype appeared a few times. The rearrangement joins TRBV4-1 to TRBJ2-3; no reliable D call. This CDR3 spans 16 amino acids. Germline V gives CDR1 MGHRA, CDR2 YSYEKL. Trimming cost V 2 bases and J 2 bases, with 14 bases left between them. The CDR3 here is CASSQPKAGHTDTQYF. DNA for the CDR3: TGCGCCAGCAGCCAACCCAAGGCCGGTCACACAGATACGCAGTATTTT.

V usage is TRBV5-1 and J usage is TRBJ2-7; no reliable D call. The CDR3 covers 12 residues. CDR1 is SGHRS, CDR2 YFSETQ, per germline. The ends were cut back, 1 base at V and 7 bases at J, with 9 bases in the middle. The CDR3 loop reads CASSLLTDEQYF. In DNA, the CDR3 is TGCGCCAGCAGCTTGTTAACGGATGAGCAGTACTTC.